This T cell receptor beta chain comes out of a study of blood T cell repertoires in COVID-19. The CDR3 has 15 amino acids. Germline lookup yields CDR1 MNHEY and CDR2 SVGAGI. V lost 0 bases, J lost 5 bases, and 7 bases stayed unmatched. Sequencing was performed with immunoSEQ multiplex PCR; in TCRdb, only in-frame clones are kept and a portion is missing. The data contain nearly 65,000 clones, around 80% of them singletons. The TCR originated in a human donor in a cohort sampled during active COVID-19. Sequencing was performed on peripheral blood. The chain employs TRBV6-5 and TRBJ2-7, with 7 bases aligning to TRBD1. The CDR3 is CASSYSRDRSDEQYF. The CDR3 DNA reads as TGTGCCAGCAGTTACTCGAGGGACAGATCTGACGAGCAGTACTTC.